These 9 T cell receptor beta chains share one sample of origin, sequenced in a study of blood T cell repertoires in COVID-19. Here immunoSEQ multiplex PCR was the method, and the copy in TCRdb shows in-frame clones only, minus some. The sample shows about 270,000 clones, roughly 83% of them seen only once. Sample: peripheral blood. The origin of the receptors is a human donor with COVID-19, enrolled during active disease. The donor label of this sample is uncertain.

This clone has only one observation. The chain is built from TRBV5-4 and TRBJ2-7; 9 bases align to TRBD1. V was pared by 4 bases and J by 5 bases, with 1 base of the junction left unmatched. From germline, CDR1 is SGHNT and CDR2 YYREEE (reference sequence). This CDR3 has 12 amino acids. CDR3 sequence: CASSRTGDEQYF. The DNA of the CDR3 is TGTGCCAGCAGCAGGACAGGGGACGAGCAGTACTTC.

This rearrangement joins TRBV7-2 to TRBJ1-2; 8 bases map to TRBD1. Trimming cost V 1 base and J 3 bases; bases outside gene matches: 10. CDR3 length: 17 residues. CDR1 is SGHTA and CDR2 is FQGNSA in the germline V gene. The CDR3, as DNA: TGTGCCAGCAGCTTAGATGAGGCGGCAGGGGGCCACTATGGCTACACCTTC. Protein: CASSLDEAAGGHYGYTF.

The rearrangement uses TRBV19 and TRBJ2-5; 9 positions match TRBD1. J gave up 0 bases and V 6 bases, and 8 bases lay outside the gene matches. The CDR3 spans 16 residues. The germline gives CDR1 LNHDA, CDR2 SQIVND (reference sequence). The CDR3 loop is CASSTGGAGDQETQYF. The CDR3 bases are TGTGCCAGTAGCACAGGGGGCGCGGGGGACCAAGAGACCCAGTACTTC.

The chain links TRBV19 to TRBJ1-3; no clear D. The CDR3 spans 13 residues. V was trimmed by 11 bases and J by 0 bases, leaving 11 bases between them. CDR1 is LNHDA and CDR2 is SQIVND in the germline V gene (reference sequence). CDR3: CASERSSGNTIYF. The CDR3 DNA follows: TGTGCCTCGGAAAGGAGCTCTGGAAACACCATATATTTT.

The chain is built from TRBV19 and TRBJ2-2, with D possibly TRBD1 on 6 matching bases. Germline CDR1 reads LNHDA; CDR2 reads SQIVND (reference sequence). Trimming shortened V by 3 bases and J by 4 bases, and 15 bases separated the two germline ends. This CDR3 is 16 amino acids long. CDR3 in DNA: TGTGCCAGTAGTATTCCCTCAGGGGAGAGCACCGGGGAGCTGTTTTTT. The encoded protein is CASSIPSGESTGELFF.

This chain links TRBV5-5 with TRBJ2-1, with 11 bases matching TRBD2. CDR3 size: 16 residues. Germline V lookup: CDR1 SGHKS, CDR2 YYEKEE (reference sequence). V lost 4 bases, J lost 5 bases, and 8 bases stayed unmatched. The CDR3 DNA is TGTGCCAGCAGCACGAATCCGGGACTAGCGGACAATGAGCAGTTCTTC. Its translation is CASSTNPGLADNEQFF. The variable domain in full, with the rest retrieved from reference TRBV5-5 and TRBJ2-1, is DAGVTQSPTHLIKTRGQQVTLRCSPISGHKSVSWYQQVLGQGPQFIFQYYEKEERGRGNFPDRFSARQFPNYSSELNVNALLLGDSALYLCASSTNPGLADNEQFFGPGTRLTVL.

The chain combines TRBV7-2 with TRBJ2-7; D is perhaps TRBD2 (6 bases). CDR1 and CDR2 from the germline V gene are SGHTA and FQGNSA. V was shortened by 7 bases and J by 0 bases, with 13 bases between the two germline ends. The CDR3 loop spans 14 amino acids. The CDR3 reads CASNRLVGSYEQYF. The DNA of the CDR3 is TGTGCCAGCAACCGACTAGTTGGCTCCTACGAGCAGTACTTC.

This clone was observed a few times. This chain uses TRBV6-5 with TRBJ2-2; 10 positions match TRBD1. Germline V CDR1 and CDR2: MNHEY, SVGAGI. This CDR3 has 15 residues. Trimming at V came to 8 bases and at J to 3 bases, leaving 6 bases not matched to a gene. CDR3 amino acids: CASADDRGHTGELFF. DNA for the CDR3: TGTGCCAGCGCCGACGACAGGGGGCACACCGGGGAGCTGTTTTTT.

The V and J genes are TRBV7-8 and TRBJ2-5; D remains unclear. V was shortened by 1 base and J by 13 bases, with 16 bases between the two germline ends. The CDR3 has 13 amino acids. Germline-derived CDR1 and CDR2 are SGHVS and FQNEAQ. The CDR3 coding sequence is TGTGCCAGCAGCTTAGAACTGGGCCGCCTTTGGTACTTC. It is translated as CASSLELGRLWYF.